This T cell receptor (beta chain) was found in a study of shared clonotypes between healthy human individuals (dated by TCRdb to the early 2020s). For the study in its entirety: Two women and a few men aged 18 to 49 years were included in the cohort. Libraries were prepared and TCR repertoires were sequenced by different laboratories using diverse techniques, in order to increase sequencing depth and limit assay-specific biases. For each donor, three plates each were used for CD4 naive and CD4 memory, two plates were used for CD8 naive, and one plate was used for CD8 memory. To estimate repertoire size and how much clonotype sharing occurs between individuals, the study deeply sequenced the blood TCR repertoires of roughly 5 healthy adults. Per donor, leukapheresis produced somewhere between about 0.94 and 9 billion PBMCs.

Concerning this clone: The antigen this receptor binds is unknown. Per-base qualities were not stored, and no clone one base away is much larger.

Broad study findings and their caveats: Sharing across several donors was observed for approximately 5% of naive CD4, 3% to 4% of naive CD8, over 2% of memory CD4, and 0.4% of memory CD8 clonotypes. Naive subsets generally had larger estimated clonotype richness than memory subsets. Pairwise subsampling led to the expectation that sequencing depth would affect the degree of clonotype sharing among donors. Incomplete sequencing was indicated by rarefaction of sorted-subset datasets, despite the large sequencing depth. Compared with non-shared clonotypes, clonotypes shared by all four sorted-subset donors had higher generation probabilities. Only blood was sampled, and tissue TCR repertoires likely differ from those in blood. Because the study included only a small number of donors, the genetic and exposure-history diversity represented was limited.

Healthy HIV-negative adults with no recently reported acute infections or vaccinations were included as donors. All donors were Caucasian adults living in Nashville, Tennessee, USA. CD4+ T cells were enriched by magnetic negative selection; naive cells were then positively selected on CD45RA, and the negative fraction formed the memory subset. Blood was obtained by leukapheresis, after which PBMCs were separated by Ficoll-Histopaque density gradient centrifugation and cryopreserved in liquid nitrogen vapor phase. Analytical flow cytometry was used to check the purity and quantity of every magnetically sorted T cell population. From each sorted fraction, genomic DNA was isolated and quantified by UV absorbance on a Nanodrop 2000c. TCR CDR3 regions were amplified from genomic DNA by multiplex PCR using the deep immunoSEQ assay. Extracted genomic DNA from each cell subset was spread evenly across all wells of several immunoSEQ 96-well plates, with each plate serving as a replicate. For sorted subsets, 200 ng of genomic DNA, equivalent to 25,000 to 35,000 T cell genomes, went into each replicate PCR. Purified libraries were measured with a Qubit 3.0 fluorometer, size-checked on a Bioanalyzer 2100, and measured again with the KAPA Library Quantification kit. A separate single-read 150-cycle Illumina NextSeq 550 flow cell was used to sequence each immunoSEQ 96-well plate. The authors processed their data as follows. Because the immunoSEQ output included only junctional sequences and no quality scores, the filtering could not be the same as the filtering used for full-length reads. Sequences were annotated with PyIR, a Python wrapper for IgBLAST v1.9, using IMGT germline references to assign V/J genes and CDR3. Reads were filtered out if the reads had weak V/J assignments (E-value above 1e-6), no CDR3, stop codons, out-of-frame junctions, or ambiguous translated residues. V3J clonotypes were defined as sequences sharing an identical inferred V gene, J gene, and CDR3 amino acid sequence. Percentage overlap between repertoires was computed as shared unique clonotypes divided by the size of the smaller repertoire. Three approaches were used to assess repertoire richness: RTK rarefaction, the Chao1 estimator, and Recon v2.1 estimates of unobserved clonotypes. Generation probabilities were computed with OLGA for all TCRbeta clonotypes obtained by the gDNA method from several donors. Drawn from immuneACCESS, this table holds only the in-frame rearrangements with V and J called that TCRdb kept. Clones are partly lost; checked studies trace under half to an unresolved V gene and leave the rest unexplained. V, J and clone size were drawn from that table, and D and trimming were deduced from the DNA. Counted in this sample were approximately 1,000,000 clones; around 82% of them appeared once. 0.52% of the sample comes from the top ten.

The source is a man younger than 35 in good health. Some clones in this sample may be carry-over from other donors' samples. Sample: memory CD4+ T cells from PBMCs. Sample cell subset or site, as interpreted from the label and publication: CD45RA-negative fraction.

DNA sequence: TGTGCCAGCTCCCGGACAGCGGACAATCAGCCCCAGCATTTT. Its amino acids are CASSRTADNQPQHF. The V gene is TRBV28 and the J gene is TRBJ1-5; the D gene is possibly TRBD1, with 6 bases matching. The germline V gene supplies CDR1 MDHEN and CDR2 SYDVKM. V is pared back by 8 bases and J by 3 bases, with 14 bases lying between the germline termini. The CDR3 holds 14 amino acids from the cysteine to the phenylalanine. Kept here is only the CDR3 DNA, which spans 42 bases and is read in frame from base 1. With the rest looked up from the reference TRBV28 and TRBJ1-5 genes rather than sequenced, the full variable domain is DVKVTQSSRYLVKRTGEKVFLECVQDMDHENMFWYRQDPGLGLRLIYFSYDVKMKEKGDIPEGYSVSREKKERFSLILESASTNQTSMYLCASSRTADNQPQHFGDGTRLSIL.